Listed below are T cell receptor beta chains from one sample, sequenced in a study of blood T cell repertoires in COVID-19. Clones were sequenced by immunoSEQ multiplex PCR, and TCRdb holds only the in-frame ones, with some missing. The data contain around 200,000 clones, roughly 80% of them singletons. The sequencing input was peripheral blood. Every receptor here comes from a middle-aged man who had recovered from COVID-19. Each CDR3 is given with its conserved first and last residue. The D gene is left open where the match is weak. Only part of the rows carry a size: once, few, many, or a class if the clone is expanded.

CDR3 protein: CASSQQGISNQPQHF
CDR3 DNA: TGTGCCAGCAGTCAACAGGGGATCAGCAATCAGCCCCAGCATTTT
J gene: TRBJ1-5
D gene: TRBD1
V gene: TRBV2
clone size: .

CDR3 protein: CASSTQGGNQPQHF
CDR3 DNA: TGTGCCAGTAGTACCCAAGGGGGCAATCAGCCCCAGCATTTT
J gene: TRBJ1-5
D gene: .
V gene: TRBV19
clone size: .

CDR3 protein: CSVPFAATNEQFF
CDR3 DNA: TGCAGCGTCCCCTTTGCGGCTACCAATGAGCAGTTCTTC
J gene: TRBJ2-1
D gene: .
V gene: TRBV29-1
clone size: .

CDR3 protein: CASSRRLADLSYNEQFF
CDR3 DNA: TGCGCCAGCAGCAGAAGACTAGCGGACCTCTCCTACAATGAGCAGTTCTTC
J gene: TRBJ2-1
D gene: TRBD2
V gene: TRBV4-3
clone size: few

CDR3 protein: CASSLGRMGKLETQYF
CDR3 DNA: TGTGCCAGTAGTTTAGGGAGAATGGGTAAACTAGAGACCCAGTACTTC
J gene: TRBJ2-5
D gene: .
V gene: TRBV19
clone size: .

CDR3 protein: CASSDLAGEEDTQYF
CDR3 DNA: TGTGCCAGCAGCGACCTAGCGGGAGAGGAGGATACGCAGTATTTT
J gene: TRBJ2-3
D gene: TRBD2
V gene: TRBV9
clone size: .

CDR3 protein: CASSKGGAQSTGELFF
CDR3 DNA: TGTGCCAGCAGTAAAGGGGGGGCGCAGAGCACCGGGGAGCTGTTTTTT
J gene: TRBJ2-2
D gene: .
V gene: TRBV3-1/TRBV3-2
clone size: few

CDR3 protein: CAWSSGRWDTQYF
CDR3 DNA: TGTGCCTGGTCTAGCGGGAGATGGGATACGCAGTATTTT
J gene: TRBJ2-3
D gene: TRBD2
V gene: TRBV30
clone size: .

CDR3 protein: CASRSTVNYGYTF
CDR3 DNA: TGTGCCAGCAGATCTACAGTTAACTATGGCTACACCTTC
J gene: TRBJ1-2
D gene: .
V gene: TRBV7-2
clone size: .

CDR3 protein: CSASRGDEQYF
CDR3 DNA: TGCAGTGCTAGTAGGGGCGACGAGCAGTACTTC
J gene: TRBJ2-7
D gene: .
V gene: TRBV20-1
clone size: .

CDR3 protein: CASRRPLAGANNEQFF
CDR3 DNA: TGTGCCAGTAGACGCCCTCTGGCGGGAGCCAACAATGAGCAGTTCTTC
J gene: TRBJ2-1
D gene: TRBD2
V gene: TRBV19
clone size: .

CDR3 protein: CASSYSRGKAFF
CDR3 DNA: TGTGCCAGCAGTTACTCTCGGGGGAAAGCTTTCTTT
J gene: TRBJ1-1
D gene: .
V gene: TRBV6-2/TRBV6-3
clone size: .

CDR3 protein: CASSTAGQGVYEQYF
CDR3 DNA: TGTGCCAGCAGTACTGCCGGACAGGGGGTATACGAGCAGTACTTC
J gene: TRBJ2-7
D gene: TRBD1
V gene: TRBV6-5
clone size: .

CDR3 protein: CSGLQGANEKLFF
CDR3 DNA: TGCAGCGGGTTACAGGGGGCAAATGAAAAACTGTTTTTT
J gene: TRBJ1-4
D gene: TRBD1
V gene: TRBV29-1
clone size: .

CDR3 protein: CASSSEIGGYTF
CDR3 DNA: TGTGCCAGCAGTTCCGAGATTGGTGGCTACACCTTC
J gene: TRBJ1-2
D gene: .
V gene: TRBV6-4
clone size: .

CDR3 protein: CASSPGGNTAEAFF
CDR3 DNA: TGTGCCAGCAGCCCCGGAGGGAATACCGCTGAAGCTTTCTTT
J gene: TRBJ1-1
D gene: .
V gene: TRBV5-4
clone size: .

CDR3 protein: CASSPPRGESTDTQYF
CDR3 DNA: TGTGCCAGCAGCCCACCCCGGGGGGAGTCAACAGATACGCAGTATTTT
J gene: TRBJ2-3
D gene: TRBD2
V gene: TRBV5-4
clone size: .

CDR3 protein: CASSSGQGLGEQYF
CDR3 DNA: TGTGCCAGCAGCTCGGGACAGGGGTTGGGGGAGCAGTACTTC
J gene: TRBJ2-7
D gene: TRBD1
V gene: TRBV7-2
clone size: .

CDR3 protein: CASSQQGGTYNEQFF
CDR3 DNA: TGTGCCAGCAGTCAACAGGGAGGGACCTACAATGAGCAGTTCTTC
J gene: TRBJ2-1
D gene: .
V gene: TRBV7-7
clone size: .

CDR3 protein: CASSQAGTGGNTIYF
CDR3 DNA: TGTGCCAGCAGCCAAGCGGGGACAGGTGGAAACACCATATATTTT
J gene: TRBJ1-3
D gene: TRBD1
V gene: TRBV3-1/TRBV3-2
clone size: .

CDR3 protein: CASSPSWGTRAYNEQFF
CDR3 DNA: TGTGCCAGCAGCCCCTCGTGGGGGACAAGGGCCTACAATGAGCAGTTCTTC
J gene: TRBJ2-1
D gene: .
V gene: TRBV28
clone size: .

CDR3 protein: CASSRGLISGNTIYF
CDR3 DNA: TGTGCCAGCAGCCGGGGACTGATCTCTGGAAACACCATATATTTT
J gene: TRBJ1-3
D gene: .
V gene: TRBV5-6
clone size: .

CDR3 protein: CASSFNFGTGTYEQYF
CDR3 DNA: TGTGCCAGCAGCTTTAATTTCGGGACAGGGACCTACGAGCAGTACTTC
J gene: TRBJ2-7
D gene: TRBD1
V gene: TRBV5-8
clone size: .

CDR3 protein: CASSSRALAGHTDTQYF
CDR3 DNA: TGTGCCAGCAGCTCGCGGGCACTAGCGGGACACACAGATACGCAGTATTTT
J gene: TRBJ2-3
D gene: TRBD2
V gene: TRBV5-8
clone size: .

CDR3 protein: CASSQQVSYGYTF
CDR3 DNA: TGTGCCAGCAGCCAACAAGTATCCTATGGCTACACCTTC
J gene: TRBJ1-2
D gene: .
V gene: TRBV5-6
clone size: .

CDR3 protein: CSGGLAGRNEQFF
CDR3 DNA: TGCAGCGGGGGACTAGCGGGAAGAAATGAGCAGTTCTTC
J gene: TRBJ2-1
D gene: TRBD2
V gene: TRBV29-1
clone size: .

CDR3 protein: CATNDLHNEAFF
CDR3 DNA: TGTGCCACCAACGACTTACATAATGAAGCTTTCTTT
J gene: TRBJ1-1
D gene: .
V gene: TRBV24-1
clone size: once

CDR3 protein: CASRTGRRAETQYF
CDR3 DNA: TGTGCCAGCCGAACGGGCAGGAGGGCTGAGACCCAGTACTTC
J gene: TRBJ2-5
D gene: .
V gene: TRBV27
clone size: .

CDR3 protein: CASRGGGVWRGYTF
CDR3 DNA: TGTGCCAGTAGAGGCGGGGGCGTATGGAGAGGCTACACCTTC
J gene: TRBJ1-2
D gene: .
V gene: TRBV19
clone size: .

CDR3 protein: CASSLVGTGVYEQYF
CDR3 DNA: TGTGCCAGCAGTTTAGTTGGGACAGGAGTCTACGAGCAGTACTTC
J gene: TRBJ2-7
D gene: TRBD1
V gene: TRBV28
clone size: .

CDR3 protein: CASSQDEGWGYGYTF
CDR3 DNA: TGCGCCAGCAGCCAAGATGAGGGATGGGGCTATGGCTACACCTTC
J gene: TRBJ1-2
D gene: .
V gene: TRBV4-3
clone size: .

CDR3 protein: CASSQDPRGQGGYGYTF
CDR3 DNA: TGCGCCAGCAGCCAAGATCCCAGGGGACAGGGGGGATATGGCTACACCTTC
J gene: TRBJ1-2
D gene: TRBD1
V gene: TRBV4-1
clone size: few

CDR3 protein: CATSRGTGLGTDTQYF
CDR3 DNA: TGTGCCACCAGCAGAGGGACAGGGTTGGGCACAGATACGCAGTATTTT
J gene: TRBJ2-3
D gene: TRBD1
V gene: TRBV15
clone size: .

CDR3 protein: CASSYGQGIEKLFF
CDR3 DNA: TGTGCCAGCAGTTACGGACAGGGAATTGAAAAACTGTTTTTT
J gene: TRBJ1-4
D gene: TRBD1
V gene: TRBV6-6
clone size: .

CDR3 protein: CASSLPRGRELFF
CDR3 DNA: TGTGCCAGCAGCTTACCGCGGGGCCGGGAGCTGTTTTTT
J gene: TRBJ2-2
D gene: .
V gene: TRBV7-3
clone size: .

CDR3 protein: CASSSRTVMYEQYF
CDR3 DNA: TGTGCCAGCAGTTCTCGGACAGTGATGTACGAGCAGTACTTC
J gene: TRBJ2-7
D gene: .
V gene: TRBV28
clone size: .

CDR3 protein: CASSIHGTGENTIYF
CDR3 DNA: TGCGCCAGCAGCATCCACGGGACAGGGGAAAACACCATATATTTT
J gene: TRBJ1-3
D gene: TRBD1
V gene: TRBV5-1
clone size: .

CDR3 protein: CASSPLAGGSYNEQFF
CDR3 DNA: TGCGCCAGCAGCCCTTTAGCGGGAGGCTCCTACAATGAGCAGTTCTTC
J gene: TRBJ2-1
D gene: TRBD2
V gene: TRBV23-1
clone size: .

CDR3 protein: CASSGQTSGRSLGEQFF
CDR3 DNA: TGTGCCAGCAGCGGTCAAACTAGCGGGAGGTCTCTGGGGGAGCAGTTCTTC
J gene: TRBJ2-1
D gene: TRBD2
V gene: TRBV3-1/TRBV3-2
clone size: .

CDR3 protein: CASSQDGYEQFF
CDR3 DNA: TGTGCCAGCAGCCAAGACGGGTATGAGCAGTTCTTC
J gene: TRBJ2-1
D gene: .
V gene: TRBV4-2
clone size: once

CDR3 protein: CASSEANTQGGAYGYTF
CDR3 DNA: TGTGCCAGCAGTGAAGCGAATACACAGGGGGGTGCCTATGGCTACACCTTC
J gene: TRBJ1-2
D gene: TRBD1
V gene: TRBV2
clone size: once

CDR3 protein: CASSGLGRGSYNEQFF
CDR3 DNA: TGTGCCAGCAGCGGACTTGGCAGGGGCTCCTACAATGAGCAGTTCTTC
J gene: TRBJ2-1
D gene: .
V gene: TRBV9
clone size: .

CDR3 protein: CASSLGRGFYNEQFF
CDR3 DNA: TGCGCCAGCAGCTTGGGGCGGGGGTTCTACAATGAGCAGTTCTTC
J gene: TRBJ2-1
D gene: TRBD2
V gene: TRBV5-1
clone size: .

CDR3 protein: CASSLFSFGTGKVGYTF
CDR3 DNA: TGTGCCAGCAGCTTATTCTCATTCGGGACAGGGAAAGTTGGCTACACCTTC
J gene: TRBJ1-2
D gene: TRBD1
V gene: TRBV7-9
clone size: .

CDR3 protein: CASSEDRGGGYTF
CDR3 DNA: TGTGCCAGCAGTGAAGACAGGGGGGGTGGCTACACCTTC
J gene: TRBJ1-2
D gene: TRBD1
V gene: TRBV6-1
clone size: .

CDR3 protein: CASSAPDAVGENIQYF
CDR3 DNA: TGTGCCAGCAGCGCCCCCGACGCGGTGGGAGAAAACATTCAGTACTTC
J gene: TRBJ2-4
D gene: .
V gene: TRBV5-4
clone size: .

CDR3 protein: CASSPDRGNQPQHF
CDR3 DNA: TGTGCCAGCAGCCCAGACAGGGGCAATCAGCCCCAGCATTTT
J gene: TRBJ1-5
D gene: TRBD1
V gene: TRBV5-4
clone size: .

CDR3 protein: CASSIVRVTPNQPQHF
CDR3 DNA: TGTGCCAGTAGTATTGTCAGGGTTACTCCAAATCAGCCCCAGCATTTT
J gene: TRBJ1-5
D gene: .
V gene: TRBV19
clone size: .

CDR3 protein: CASSVVDYSYNEQFF
CDR3 DNA: TGTGCCAGCAGCGTAGTTGACTACTCCTACAATGAGCAGTTCTTC
J gene: TRBJ2-1
D gene: .
V gene: TRBV9
clone size: few

CDR3 protein: CASSLKMAGDRETQYF
CDR3 DNA: TGTGCCAGCAGCTTGAAGATGGCTGGAGACCGGGAGACCCAGTACTTC
J gene: TRBJ2-5
D gene: .
V gene: TRBV5-4
clone size: .

CDR3 protein: CASSQGLPREGYEQYF
CDR3 DNA: TGTGCCAGCAGCCAAGGTTTGCCACGGGAGGGCTACGAGCAGTACTTC
J gene: TRBJ2-7
D gene: TRBD2
V gene: TRBV4-2
clone size: .